This TCR beta chain was documented in a study of early T cells in non-severe SARS-CoV-2 infection. Study overall: Sequenced material consisted of bulk RNA (from unsorted whole blood), and chains were unpaired.

A few counts support this clonotype. Its antigen is still unknown. Each cDNA molecule carried a unique molecular identifier. TCRdb reprocessed the 5' RACE reads via MiXCR and lists one record per CDR3 protein. The data hold about 70,000 distinct CDR3 sequences, with 14% observed a single time. General study findings and limits: VDJdb-based annotation leaned toward anti-spike CD8 responses and missed private and CD4 specificities.

Germline CDR1 reads SGHAT; CDR2 reads FQNNGV. The CDR3 loop spans 15 amino acids. V lost 1 base and J lost 0, with 9 bases in between. This specimen consisted of whole blood, obtained at baseline. The V gene is TRBV11-2, the J gene TRBJ2-5; D not certain. This receptor was taken from an adult who was a healthcare worker with PCR-confirmed SARS-CoV-2 infection or an uninfected control (not recorded which). CDR3 nucleotide sequence: TGTGCCAGCAGCTTAGGCGGCCAGGACCAAGAGACCCAGTACTTC. This gives the protein CASSLGGQDQETQYF.